The rows below give T cell receptor beta chains drawn from one sample of a study of blood T cell repertoires in COVID-19. The protocol was immunoSEQ multiplex PCR, while the TCRdb copy is restricted to in-frame clones and leaves out a portion. This table has approximately 260,000 clones, 70% to 90% appearing once. Material for sequencing was peripheral blood. The receptors stem from a woman between 65 and 79 years old with acute or convalescent COVID-19. The CDR3 runs from the conserved cysteine through the conserved F or W.

TRBJ2-7 | TRBV11-3 | CASSSQVSEQYF
TRBJ1-1 | TRBV20-1 | CSARAESEAFF
TRBJ1-1 | TRBV9 | CASSVGPGNTEAFF
TRBJ1-6 | TRBV9 | CASSAYRGSDNSPLHF
TRBJ1-1 | TRBV7-9 | CASSRSDRAVREAFF
TRBJ1-2 | TRBV15 | CATSTGTGYGYTF
TRBJ1-1 | TRBV10-3 | CATGRGSPEAFF
TRBJ2-3 | TRBV7-2 | CASSLGGGDFSDTQYF
TRBJ1-1 | TRBV7-9 | CASSSLGTVNTEAFF
TRBJ1-2 | TRBV18 | CASSPDKGYGYTF
TRBJ1-1 | TRBV5-6 | CASSLGRGTEAFF
TRBJ2-1 | TRBV10-3 | CAISDRDRVGSYNEQFF
TRBJ2-1 | TRBV2 | CARADGDYNEQFF
TRBJ1-1 | TRBV19 | CASSQQGGWTEAFF
TRBJ2-1 | TRBV5-1 | CASSFPGQGNEQFF
TRBJ2-3 | TRBV7-9 | CASSLPQGAGGADTQYF
TRBJ2-3 | TRBV5-1 | CASSLARSFGSDTQYF
TRBJ1-1 | TRBV12-5 | CASGWEGQGELEAFF
TRBJ1-2 | TRBV7-3 | CASSLTGGGYGYTF
TRBJ2-1 | TRBV6-6 | CASSSSSGYYNEQFF
TRBJ2-5 | TRBV5-6 | CASSWERGQETQYF
TRBJ1-1 | TRBV7-9 | CASSLMGEGTEAFF
TRBJ1-1 | TRBV3-1/TRBV3-2 | CASSQETGVRNTEAFF
TRBJ1-2 | TRBV7-2 | CASRMGGYGYTF
TRBJ1-1 | TRBV9 | CASSVAIGAYGTEAFF
TRBJ2-3 | TRBV5-1 | CASSVSGGKPDTQYF
TRBJ2-3 | TRBV10-3 | CAISGPGDRGSTDTQYF
TRBJ1-2 | TRBV27 | CASSWRAGMGGYTF
TRBJ1-1 | TRBV19 | CASSIGWDRKAFF
TRBJ2-1 | TRBV2 | CASRPGGAAYNEQFF
TRBJ2-5 | TRBV5-6 | CASSLRGTGQETQYF
TRBJ2-7 | TRBV3-1/TRBV3-2 | CASSRSGGAYEQYF
TRBJ1-2 | TRBV28 | CASSDSLLFFNTNYGYTF
TRBJ1-2 | TRBV4-1 | CASSPSEGTTLAGTF
TRBJ2-7 | TRBV5-4 | CASSLPGGAGEQYF
TRBJ1-5 | TRBV5-5 | CASSLDGYSNQPQHF
TRBJ1-1 | TRBV19 | CASKSRDTLVNTEAFF
TRBJ1-2 | TRBV7-8 | CASSPLAHRYGYTF
TRBJ2-7 | TRBV7-2 | CASSLLLSYEQYF
TRBJ1-3 | TRBV30 | CAWSGDFGNTIYF
TRBJ2-1 | TRBV5-6 | CASTRGYNEQFF
TRBJ1-1 | TRBV4-1 | CASSQQGRITEAFF